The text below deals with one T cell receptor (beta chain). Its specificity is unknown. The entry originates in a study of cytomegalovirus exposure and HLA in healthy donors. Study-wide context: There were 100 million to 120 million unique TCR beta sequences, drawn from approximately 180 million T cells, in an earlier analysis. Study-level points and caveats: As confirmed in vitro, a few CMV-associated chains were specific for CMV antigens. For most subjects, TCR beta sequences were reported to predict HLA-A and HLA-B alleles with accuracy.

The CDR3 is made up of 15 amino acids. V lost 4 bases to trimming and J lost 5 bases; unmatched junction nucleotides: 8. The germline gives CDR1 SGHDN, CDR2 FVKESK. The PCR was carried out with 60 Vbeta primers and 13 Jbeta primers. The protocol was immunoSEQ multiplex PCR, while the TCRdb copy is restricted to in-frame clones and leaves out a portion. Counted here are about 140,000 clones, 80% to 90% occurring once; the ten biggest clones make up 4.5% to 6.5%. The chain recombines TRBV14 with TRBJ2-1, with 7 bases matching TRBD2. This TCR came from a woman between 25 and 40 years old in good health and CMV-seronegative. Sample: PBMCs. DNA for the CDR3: TGTGCCAGCAGCCCGGCGACTAGCATGGACAATGAGCAGTTCTTC. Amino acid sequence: CASSPATSMDNEQFF.